The 18 T cell receptor beta chains presented below share a single source sample, sequenced in a study of identical twins. A single record per CDR3 protein comes from TCRdb applying MiXCR to the 5' RACE reads. Counted here are just under 550,000 distinct CDR3 sequences, about 16% occurring once; the ten biggest clones make up about 0.47%. This same sample was also part of a study on yellow fever vaccine responses in identical twins.

The sample was CD4+ T cells sorted from blood. The receptors stem from a woman aged 18 to 35 in good health.

Many counts were recorded for this clonotype. The chain carries TRBV20-1 and TRBJ2-3, with TRBD2 as a possible D gene (6 bases). The germline CDR1 and CDR2 sequences are DFQATT and SNEGSKA (reference sequence). CDR3 length equals 14 residues. The ends were cut back, 3 bases at V and 8 bases at J, with 18 bases in the middle. The CDR3 loop is CSASIAEGTGTQYF. CDR3 DNA: TGCAGTGCTAGTATTGCGGAGGGAACGGGTACGCAGTATTTT.

The chain couples TRBV3-1 to TRBJ2-7, with D possibly TRBD1 on 5 matching bases. The germline CDR1 and CDR2 sequences are LGHDT and YNNKEL (reference sequence). The CDR3 loop spans 14 amino acids. V was clipped by 4 bases and J by 3 bases, with 13 bases between them. DNA of the CDR3: TGTGCCAGCAGCCGGGGCCATTGGGGCTACGAGCAGTACGTC. Protein product: CASSRGHWGYEQYV.

This clonotype has a handful of counts. The chain joins TRBV21-1 to TRBJ2-7; TRBD1 was called by the table and not checked on the DNA. TRBV21-1 is noted as a pseudogene. The CDR3 is 15 residues long. In nucleotides, the CDR3 is TGTGCCAGCAGTTACCGGGACCCAAGCTCCTACGAGCAGTACTTC. Translating it yields CASSYRDPSSYEQYF.

This clonotype was detected a few times. CDR3 bases: TGTGCCAGCAGCTTATCGGTGGTAGAGACCCAGTACTTC. Encoded protein: CASSLSVVETQYF. The J gene is TRBJ2-5, the V gene TRBV7-2, with no clear D. Trimming shortened V by 2 bases and J by 4 bases, and 8 bases separated the two germline ends. From germline, CDR1 is SGHTA and CDR2 FQGNSA. This CDR3 spans 13 amino acids.

The rearrangement uses TRBV21-1 and TRBJ2-3; no check of the table's D call, TRBD1, against the DNA was made. TRBV21-1 is flagged as a pseudogene. The CDR3 consists of 19 residues. CDR3 in DNA: TGTGCCAGCAGCGCGTCCGGGACAGGGGGATTCCTGGGCACAGATACGCAGTATTTT. Translation: CASSASGTGGFLGTDTQYF.

This clonotype has just a few counts. The genes are TRBV10-3 and TRBJ2-3, with 9 bases fitting TRBD1. Trimming took 5 bases from V and 4 from J; bases not matched to a gene: 10. Looked up from germline, CDR1 is ENHRY and CDR2 is SYGVKD. The CDR3 spans 16 residues. The DNA for the CDR3 is TGTGCCATCAGTCCTACCTCGGGACAGGGCTCAGATACGCAGTATTTT. This translates into CAISPTSGQGSDTQYF.

The chain combines TRBV5-1 with TRBJ2-2; D remains ambiguous. The CDR3 spans 12 residues. Germline CDR1 and CDR2: SGHRS and YFSETQ. Trimming pared 7 bases from V and 0 bases from J, leaving 4 bases between. The CDR3 DNA sequence: TGCGCCAGCGCAGCGAACACCGGGGAGCTGTTTTTT. Amino acids: CASAANTGELFF.

The V and J genes are TRBV7-9 and TRBJ2-5; 12 positions agree with TRBD2. Trimming removed 0 bases from V and 4 bases from J; junction bases left unmatched: 3. This CDR3 contains 16 residues. CDR1 SEHNR and CDR2 FQNEAQ come from the germline V gene (reference sequence). CDR3 DNA sequence: TGTGCCAGCAGCTTAGCGGGACTAGCGGGCATAGAGACCCAGTACTTC. This translates into CASSLAGLAGIETQYF.

Only a few counts were recorded for this clonotype. The V and J genes are TRBV28 and TRBJ1-1; 7 bases map to TRBD1. The V segment lost 6 bases and the J segment 3 bases; nucleotides outside the gene matches: 13. CDR3 length equals 16 residues. Germline values: CDR1 MDHEN, CDR2 SYDVKM. For the CDR3, the DNA is TGTGCCAGCAGAACCCACCTTACGGGACAGCACACTGAAGCTTTCTTT. Amino acid sequence: CASRTHLTGQHTEAFF. The whole variable domain, remainder taken from reference TRBV28 and TRBJ1-1, is DVKVTQSSRYLVKRTGEKVFLECVQDMDHENMFWYRQDPGLGLRLIYFSYDVKMKEKGDIPEGYSVSREKKERFSLILESASTNQTSMYLCASRTHLTGQHTEAFFGQGTRLTVV.

This clonotype was seen a handful of times. As DNA, the CDR3 is TGTGCCACCAGTGATGCCGGACAGGGAGGATTGAACATTCAGTACTTC. Amino acids: CATSDAGQGGLNIQYF. The chain uses TRBV24-1 and TRBJ2-4, with 8 bases fitting TRBD1. The J segment lost 7 bases and the V segment lost 3 bases, leaving 10 bases of the junction unmatched. Germline CDR1 reads KGHDR; CDR2 reads SFDVKD. The CDR3 sequence is 16 residues long.

This clonotype has only a few counts. The chain links TRBV6-1 to TRBJ2-7; D is possibly TRBD2 (6 bases). CDR3 length: 14 residues. The V gene's germline CDR1 is MNHNS and CDR2 SASEGT. The V end was cut by 7 bases, the J end by 0 bases, with 13 bases between. The CDR3 DNA reads TGTGCCAGCAAACTAGCAGAAAGCTCCTACGAGCAGTACGTC. Its translation: CASKLAESSYEQYV.

In this sample, this clonotype turned up a few times. The CDR3 sequence is CASKLSINEKLFF. The CDR3 DNA reads as TGTGCCAGCAAGTTGAGCATAAATGAAAAACTGTTTTTT. The V call is TRBV12-3 or TRBV12-4, the J call TRBJ1-4; D gene ambiguous. V lost 7 bases and J 5 bases, leaving 11 bases between the germline ends. The CDR3 totals 13 residues.

This clonotype was seen a handful of times. The chain recombines TRBV12-3 or TRBV12-4 with TRBJ2-7, with 7 nucleotides matching TRBD1. The CDR3 sequence is 14 residues long. Trimming at V came to 5 bases and at J to 1 base, leaving 5 bases not matched to a gene. The CDR3 sequence: CASSPMGQSYEQYF. DNA of the CDR3: TGTGCCAGCAGTCCCATGGGACAGTCCTACGAGCAGTACTTC.

This clonotype was counted a few times. The V call is TRBV27, the J call TRBJ2-7; D is possibly TRBD2 (6 bases). Germline loops: CDR1 MNHEY, CDR2 SMNVEV (reference sequence). This CDR3 comprises 15 residues. V was shortened by 3 bases and J by 7 bases, with 19 bases between the two germline ends. CDR3 amino acids: CASSFRRAIGGEQYF. The CDR3 DNA sequence: TGTGCCAGCAGTTTCCGGAGGGCGATTGGAGGTGAGCAGTACTTC.

This clonotype has just a few counts. The chain couples TRBV5-1 to TRBJ2-1, with 16 bases identical to TRBD2. The CDR3 has 16 amino acids. Trimming at V came to 5 bases and at J to 5 bases, leaving 4 bases not matched to a gene. Germline V lookup: CDR1 SGHRS, CDR2 YFSETQ. The CDR3 reads CASRGLAGGSDNEQFF. CDR3 nucleotides: TGCGCCAGCAGGGGACTAGCGGGAGGGTCTGACAATGAGCAGTTCTTC.

The rearrangement uses TRBV5-1 and TRBJ2-1; 7 bases line up with TRBD2. Losses at the gene ends were 0 bases for V and 6 bases for J; bases not matched to a gene: 6. The length of the CDR3 is 15 residues. Germline-derived CDR1 and CDR2 are SGHRS and YFSETQ. CDR3 protein: CASSLGGREINEQFF. DNA for the CDR3: TGCGCCAGCAGCTTGGGTGGGCGGGAGATCAATGAGCAGTTCTTC.

The rearrangement joins TRBV20-1 to TRBJ1-1, with a tentative D call TRBD1 (5 bases). The germline V and J ends were trimmed by 5 bases and 4 bases, with 11 bases remaining between them. Germline V gives CDR1 DFQATT, CDR2 SNEGSKA (reference sequence). The CDR3 is made up of 12 amino acids. CDR3 region: CSAGTVFTEAFF. Written as DNA, the CDR3 is TGCAGTGCTGGGACTGTCTTCACTGAAGCTTTCTTT.

This clonotype was picked up a small number of times. This sequence joins TRBV6-1 and TRBJ2-7, with D perhaps TRBD2 (6 bases). Germline-derived CDR1 and CDR2 are MNHNS and SASEGT. Trimming removed 5 bases at V and 6 bases at J, with 20 bases between. This CDR3 contains 15 residues. CDR3 in amino acids: CASSPRELGLFEQYF. Here the CDR3 DNA reads TGTGCCAGCAGTCCTCGGGAGCTCGGTCTTTTCGAGCAGTACTTC.